This note documents a single T cell receptor (beta chain) sequence. CDR3 size: 16 residues. Germline V CDR1 and CDR2: SGHRS, YFSETQ. Trimming cost V 1 base and J 6 bases, with 19 bases left between them. Produced via immunoSEQ multiplex PCR; TCRdb's table is partial and in-frame only. In the table there are tens of thousands of clones, around 94% of which are singletons. This sample was included in a study of technical replicates of blood from a few donors. The sequencing input was T cells isolated from PBMCs. The TCR was taken from a human donor in good health. The V gene is TRBV5-1, the J gene TRBJ1-1, with D perhaps TRBD1 (6 bases). The chain's CDR3 is CASSLPPTGEDAEAFF. The CDR3 DNA follows: TGCGCCAGCAGCTTGCCTCCGACAGGAGAGGATGCTGAAGCTTTCTTT.